The clone carrying this TCR beta chain has a count of ten or more. The antigen is unknown. These data are taken from a study of breast tumors, draining lymph nodes, adjacent tissues. Study-wide findings and caveats: The lymph node origin of tumor T cells was framed as consistent with a hypothesis, not demonstrated.

Samples came from axillary lymph nodes draining the breast cancer. TCRdb reprocessed the multiplex PCR reads via MiXCR and lists one record per CDR3 protein. The table has 65,000 to 80,000 distinct CDR3 sequences, 15% to 20% seen once. Looked up from germline, CDR1 is SGHKS and CDR2 is YYEKEE (reference sequence). V was clipped by 5 bases and J by 5 bases, with 13 bases between them. The CDR3 has 13 amino acids. V and J are TRBV5-5 and TRBJ2-5; D not certain. The sequenced sample consisted of axillary lymph node tissue. The TCR comes from a female donor with breast cancer. Some clones in this sample may be carry-over from other donors' samples. The CDR3 bases are TGTGCCAGCAGTTCCCAACTGGGGGAGACCCAGTACTTC. Amino acid sequence: CASSSQLGETQYF.